This T cell receptor (beta chain) was profiled in a study of early stage breast cancer tumors. Study-level background: Each sample averaged around 9.2-fold read coverage. Study outcomes and limitations: Tumors had around 2.5-fold higher T cell density than normal breast. Functional markers like CD4, CD8 and FOXP3 were missed in bulk sequencing.

Germline loops: CDR1 SGHNT, CDR2 YYREEE (reference sequence). Trimming at V came to 1 base and at J to 2 bases, leaving 5 bases not matched to a gene. The CDR3 is 16 residues long. About this clone: The antigen remains unidentified.

Blood replicates held 0.5 ug DNA, tumor or normal breast about 1.5 ug, two each. Using immunoSEQ multiplex PCR, the repertoire was profiled, and TCRdb retains in-frame clones only, with some absent. The table lists around 40,000 clones, around 70% of them singletons. Sequences were obtained from blood. J is TRBJ2-3 and V is TRBV5-4, with 9 nucleotides matching TRBD2. The TCR was taken from a person in their sixties or seventies with breast cancer. The CDR3 here is CASSLSLGLATDTQYF. In DNA form, the CDR3 reads TGTGCCAGCAGCTTGTCCCTGGGACTAGCCACAGATACGCAGTATTTT.